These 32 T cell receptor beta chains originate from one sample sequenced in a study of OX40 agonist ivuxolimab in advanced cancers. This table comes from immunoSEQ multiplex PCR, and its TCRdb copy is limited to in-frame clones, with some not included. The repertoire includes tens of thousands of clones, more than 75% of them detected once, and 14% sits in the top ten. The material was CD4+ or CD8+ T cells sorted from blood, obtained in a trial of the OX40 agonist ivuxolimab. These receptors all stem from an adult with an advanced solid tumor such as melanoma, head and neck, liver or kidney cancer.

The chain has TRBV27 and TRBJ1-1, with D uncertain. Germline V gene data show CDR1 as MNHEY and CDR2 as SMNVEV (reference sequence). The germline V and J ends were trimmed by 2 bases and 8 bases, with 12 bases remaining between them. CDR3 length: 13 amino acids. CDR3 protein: CASSLQVLTEAFF. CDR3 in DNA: TGTGCCAGCAGTTTACAGGTCTTAACCGAAGCTTTCTTT.

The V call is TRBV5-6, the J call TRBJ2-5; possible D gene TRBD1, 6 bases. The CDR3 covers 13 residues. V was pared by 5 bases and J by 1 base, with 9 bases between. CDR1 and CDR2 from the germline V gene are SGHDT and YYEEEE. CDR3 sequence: CASRRDTQETQYF. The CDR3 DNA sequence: TGTGCCAGCAGACGGGACACCCAAGAGACCCAGTACTTC.

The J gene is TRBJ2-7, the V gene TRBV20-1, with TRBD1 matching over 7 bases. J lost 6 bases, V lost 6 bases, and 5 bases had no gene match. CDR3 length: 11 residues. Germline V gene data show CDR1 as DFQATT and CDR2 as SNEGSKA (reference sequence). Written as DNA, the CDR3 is TGCAGTGCAAATACAGGGGTCGAGCAGTACTTC. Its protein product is CSANTGVEQYF.

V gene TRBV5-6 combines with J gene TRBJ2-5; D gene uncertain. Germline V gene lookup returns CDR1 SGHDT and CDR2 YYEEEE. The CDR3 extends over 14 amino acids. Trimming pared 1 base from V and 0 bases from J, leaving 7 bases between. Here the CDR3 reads CASSLLDDQETQYF. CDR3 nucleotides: TGTGCCAGCAGCTTGTTGGACGACCAAGAGACCCAGTACTTC.

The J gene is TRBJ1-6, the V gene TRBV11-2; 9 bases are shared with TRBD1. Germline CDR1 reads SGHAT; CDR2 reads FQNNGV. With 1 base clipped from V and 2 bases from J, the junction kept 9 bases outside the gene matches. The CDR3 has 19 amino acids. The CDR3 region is CASSLGGGTGGAYNSPLHF. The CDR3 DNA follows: TGTGCCAGCAGCTTAGGAGGGGGAACAGGGGGCGCCTATAATTCACCCCTCCACTTT.

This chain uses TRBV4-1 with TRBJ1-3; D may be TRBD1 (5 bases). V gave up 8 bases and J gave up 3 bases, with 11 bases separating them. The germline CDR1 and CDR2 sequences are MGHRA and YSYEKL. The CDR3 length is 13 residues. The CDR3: CASSPGGGNTIYF. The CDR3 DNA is TGCGCCAGCTCCCCGGGGGGTGGAAACACCATATATTTT.

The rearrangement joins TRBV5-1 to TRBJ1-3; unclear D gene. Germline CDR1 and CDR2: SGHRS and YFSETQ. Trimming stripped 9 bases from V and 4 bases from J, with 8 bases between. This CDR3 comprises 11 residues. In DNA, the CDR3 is TGCGCCAACAGAGGGGGAAACACCATATATTTT. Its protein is CANRGGNTIYF.

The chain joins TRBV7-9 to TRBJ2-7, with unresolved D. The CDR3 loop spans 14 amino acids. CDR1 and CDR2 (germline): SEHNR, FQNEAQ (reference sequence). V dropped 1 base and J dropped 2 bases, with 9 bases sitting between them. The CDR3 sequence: CASSLEGKTYEQYF. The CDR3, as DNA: TGTGCCAGCAGCTTAGAGGGCAAAACCTACGAGCAGTACTTC.

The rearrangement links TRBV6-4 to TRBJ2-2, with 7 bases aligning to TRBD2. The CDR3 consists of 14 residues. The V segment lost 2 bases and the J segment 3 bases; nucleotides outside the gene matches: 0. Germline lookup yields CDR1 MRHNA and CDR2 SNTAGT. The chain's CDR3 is CASSDGGDTGELFF. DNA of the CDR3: TGTGCCAGCAGTGACGGGGGGGACACCGGGGAGCTGTTTTTT.

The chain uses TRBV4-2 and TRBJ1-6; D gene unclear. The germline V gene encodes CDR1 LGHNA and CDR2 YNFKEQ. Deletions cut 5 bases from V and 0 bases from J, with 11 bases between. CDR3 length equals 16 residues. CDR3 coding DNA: TGTGCCAGCAGCTTGGTGTTAAGCTCCTATAATTCACCCCTCCACTTT. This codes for CASSLVLSSYNSPLHF.

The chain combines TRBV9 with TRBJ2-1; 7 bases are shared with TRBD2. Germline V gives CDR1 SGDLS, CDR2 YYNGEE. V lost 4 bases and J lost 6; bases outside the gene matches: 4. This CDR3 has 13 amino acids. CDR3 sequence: CASSRGGSNEQFF. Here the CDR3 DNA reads TGTGCCAGCAGCAGGGGAGGGTCCAATGAGCAGTTCTTC.

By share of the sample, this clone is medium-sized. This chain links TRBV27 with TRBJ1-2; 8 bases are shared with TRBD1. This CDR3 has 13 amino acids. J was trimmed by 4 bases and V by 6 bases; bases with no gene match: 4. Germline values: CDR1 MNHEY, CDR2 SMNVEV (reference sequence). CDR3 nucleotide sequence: TGTGCCAGCAGCCCGGACAGGGCCTATGGCTACACCTTC. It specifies CASSPDRAYGYTF.

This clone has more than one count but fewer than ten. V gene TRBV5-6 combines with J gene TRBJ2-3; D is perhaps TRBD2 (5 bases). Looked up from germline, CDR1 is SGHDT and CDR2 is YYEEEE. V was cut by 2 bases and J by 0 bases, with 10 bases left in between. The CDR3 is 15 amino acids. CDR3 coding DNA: TGTGCCAGCAGCTTCCCAAGGGAGAGCACAGATACGCAGTATTTT. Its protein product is CASSFPRESTDTQYF.

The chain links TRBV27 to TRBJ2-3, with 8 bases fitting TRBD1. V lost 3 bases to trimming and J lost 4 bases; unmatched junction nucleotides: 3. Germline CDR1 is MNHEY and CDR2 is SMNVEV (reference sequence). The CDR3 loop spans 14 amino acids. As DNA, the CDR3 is TGTGCCAGCAGTTTTCAGGGGGCGCCAGATACGCAGTATTTT. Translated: CASSFQGAPDTQYF.

CDR3 amino acids: CASSQTYEQYF. CDR3 nucleotides: TGTGCCAGCAGCCAGACCTACGAGCAGTACTTC. The chain couples TRBV2 to TRBJ2-7; D unresolved. The germline V gene encodes CDR1 SNHLY and CDR2 FYNNEI. V was pared by 6 bases and J by 2 bases, with 5 bases between. The CDR3 extends over 11 amino acids.

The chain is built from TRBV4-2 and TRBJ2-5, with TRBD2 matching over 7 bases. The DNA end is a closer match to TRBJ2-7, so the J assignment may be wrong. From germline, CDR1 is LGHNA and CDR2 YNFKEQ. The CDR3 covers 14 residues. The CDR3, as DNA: TGTGCCAGCAGCCTCGGACTAGAGACGAACGAGCAGTACTTC. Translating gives CASSLGLETNEQYF.

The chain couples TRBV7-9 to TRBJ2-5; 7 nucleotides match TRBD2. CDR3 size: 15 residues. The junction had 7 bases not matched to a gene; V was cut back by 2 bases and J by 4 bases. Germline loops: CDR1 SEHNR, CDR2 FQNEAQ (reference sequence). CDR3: CASSLPGRDRETQYF. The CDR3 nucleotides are TGTGCCAGCAGCTTACCGGGGAGGGACCGAGAGACCCAGTACTTC.

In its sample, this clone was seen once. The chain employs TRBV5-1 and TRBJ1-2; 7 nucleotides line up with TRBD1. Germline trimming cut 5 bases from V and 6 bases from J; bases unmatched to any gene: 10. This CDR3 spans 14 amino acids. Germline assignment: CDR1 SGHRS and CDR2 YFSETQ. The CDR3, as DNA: TGCGCCAGCAGTTCCCGACAGGGTGAGAATGGCTACACCTTC. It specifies CASSSRQGENGYTF.

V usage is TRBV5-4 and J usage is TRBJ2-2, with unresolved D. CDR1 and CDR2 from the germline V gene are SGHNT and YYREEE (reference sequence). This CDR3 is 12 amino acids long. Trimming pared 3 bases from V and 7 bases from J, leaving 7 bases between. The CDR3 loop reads CASSSGSGELFF. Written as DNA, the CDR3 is TGTGCCAGCAGCTCAGGCAGCGGGGAGCTGTTTTTT.

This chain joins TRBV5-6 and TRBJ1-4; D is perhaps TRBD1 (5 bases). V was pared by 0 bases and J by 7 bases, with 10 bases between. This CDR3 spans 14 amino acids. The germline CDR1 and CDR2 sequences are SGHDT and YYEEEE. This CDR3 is CASSLEAQGEKLFF. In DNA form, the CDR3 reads TGTGCCAGCAGCTTGGAGGCGCAGGGTGAAAAACTGTTTTTT.

DNA of the CDR3: TGCGCCAGCAGCCAAGATATCCAGGGCGCGTACAATGGCTACACCTTC. This translates into CASSQDIQGAYNGYTF. V is TRBV4-1 and J is TRBJ1-2; weak D call: TRBD1 (5 bases). The ends were cut back, 0 bases at V and 6 bases at J, with 17 bases in the middle. CDR3 length equals 16 residues. Per germline, CDR1 MGHRA and CDR2 YSYEKL.

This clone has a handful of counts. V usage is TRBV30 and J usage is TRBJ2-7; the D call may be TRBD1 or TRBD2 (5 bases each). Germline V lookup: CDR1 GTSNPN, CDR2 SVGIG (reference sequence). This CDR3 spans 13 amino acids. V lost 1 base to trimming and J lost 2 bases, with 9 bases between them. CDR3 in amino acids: CAWSGRDPYEQYF. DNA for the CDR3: TGTGCCTGGAGTGGACGGGACCCCTACGAGCAGTACTTC.

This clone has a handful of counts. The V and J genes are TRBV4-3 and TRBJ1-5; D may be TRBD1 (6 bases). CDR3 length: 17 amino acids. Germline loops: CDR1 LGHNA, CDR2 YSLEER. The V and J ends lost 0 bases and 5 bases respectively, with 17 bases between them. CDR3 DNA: TGCGCCAGCAGCCAAGATCCCGGGGGGCGAAGCGATCAGCCCCAGCATTTT. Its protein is CASSQDPGGRSDQPQHF.

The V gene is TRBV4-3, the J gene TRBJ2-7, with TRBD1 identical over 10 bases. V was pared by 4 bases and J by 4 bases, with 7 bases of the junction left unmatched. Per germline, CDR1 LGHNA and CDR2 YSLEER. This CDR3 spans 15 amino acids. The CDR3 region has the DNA TGCGCCAGCAGCCCGGGGGCGGGACAGGGGTACGAGCAGTACTTC. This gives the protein CASSPGAGQGYEQYF.

Here the CDR3 reads CASSLMGGLANYGYTF. The CDR3 coding sequence is TGTGCCAGCAGTTTAATGGGTGGCTTAGCTAACTATGGCTACACCTTC. V and J are TRBV28 and TRBJ1-2, with D unclear. With 2 bases removed from V and 0 bases from J, the gap between germline ends came to 13 bases. This CDR3 is built from 16 residues. CDR1 and CDR2 from the germline V gene are MDHEN and SYDVKM.

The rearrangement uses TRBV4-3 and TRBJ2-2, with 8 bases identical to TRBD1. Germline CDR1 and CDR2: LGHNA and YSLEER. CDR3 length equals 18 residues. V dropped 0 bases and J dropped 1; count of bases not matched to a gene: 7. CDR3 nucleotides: TGCGCCAGCAGCCAAGATTGGACAGGGATTATGAACACCGGGGAGCTGTTTTTT. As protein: CASSQDWTGIMNTGELFF.

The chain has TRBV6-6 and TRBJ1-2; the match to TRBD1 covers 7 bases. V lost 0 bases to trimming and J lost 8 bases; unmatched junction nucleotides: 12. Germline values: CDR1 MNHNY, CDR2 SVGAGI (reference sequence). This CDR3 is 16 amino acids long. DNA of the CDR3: TGTGCCAGCAGTTACTCCGCCAGGGGGACGGACGGAGGCTACACCTTC. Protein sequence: CASSYSARGTDGGYTF.

The DNA for the CDR3 is TGTGCCAGCGAGGCAGGGGGGTTGGGTGGCTACACCTTC. Its translation is CASEAGGLGGYTF. This chain uses TRBV2 with TRBJ1-2; 7 nucleotides match TRBD1. V gave up 8 bases and J gave up 7 bases; unmatched junction bases: 10. Germline V lookup: CDR1 SNHLY, CDR2 FYNNEI. There are 13 residues in the CDR3.

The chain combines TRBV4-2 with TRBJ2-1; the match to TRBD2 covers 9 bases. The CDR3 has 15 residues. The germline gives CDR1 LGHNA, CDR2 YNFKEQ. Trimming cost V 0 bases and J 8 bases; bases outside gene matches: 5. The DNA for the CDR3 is TGTGCCAGCAGCCAAGAAGGCGGGGGGGGTTATGAGCAGTTCTTC. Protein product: CASSQEGGGGYEQFF.

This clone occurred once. Written as DNA, the CDR3 is TGTGCCAGCAGCCCAGAACCGTATAACAACTATGGCTACACCTTC. Residues: CASSPEPYNNYGYTF. This chain uses TRBV7-9 with TRBJ1-2, with no clear D. The germline V gene has CDR1 SEHNR and CDR2 FQNEAQ (reference sequence). CDR3 length: 15 amino acids. Trimming left V 5 bases short and J 2 bases short, with 15 bases between.

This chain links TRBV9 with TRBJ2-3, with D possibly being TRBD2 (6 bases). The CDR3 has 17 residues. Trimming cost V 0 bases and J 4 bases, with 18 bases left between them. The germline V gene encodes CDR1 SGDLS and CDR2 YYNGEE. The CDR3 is CASSVGRERVVSDTQYF. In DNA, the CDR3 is TGTGCCAGCAGCGTAGGGAGGGAGCGGGTCGTCTCAGATACGCAGTATTTT.

CDR3 in amino acids: CASSSGTGAPGFHF. CDR3 sequence (DNA): TGTGCCAGCAGTTCCGGGACAGGGGCCCCAGGGTTTCACTTT. V is TRBV27 and J is TRBJ1-6; 10 bases fit TRBD1. The ends lost 4 bases at V and 19 bases at J; junction bases unmatched: 13. The CDR3 length is 14 residues. The germline V gene has CDR1 MNHEY and CDR2 SMNVEV (reference sequence).